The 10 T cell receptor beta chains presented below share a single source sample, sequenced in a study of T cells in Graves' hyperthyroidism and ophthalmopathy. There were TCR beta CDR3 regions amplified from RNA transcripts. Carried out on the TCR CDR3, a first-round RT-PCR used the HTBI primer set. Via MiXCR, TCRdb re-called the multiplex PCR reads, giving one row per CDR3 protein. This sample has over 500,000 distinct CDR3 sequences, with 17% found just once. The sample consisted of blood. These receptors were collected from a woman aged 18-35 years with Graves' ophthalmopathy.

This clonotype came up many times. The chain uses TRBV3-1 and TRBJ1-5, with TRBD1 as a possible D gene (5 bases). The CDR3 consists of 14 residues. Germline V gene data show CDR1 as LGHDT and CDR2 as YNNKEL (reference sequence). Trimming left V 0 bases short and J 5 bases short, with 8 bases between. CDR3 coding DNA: TGTGCCAGCAGCCAAGATGACAGCCATCAGCCCCAGCATTTT. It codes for CASSQDDSHQPQHF.

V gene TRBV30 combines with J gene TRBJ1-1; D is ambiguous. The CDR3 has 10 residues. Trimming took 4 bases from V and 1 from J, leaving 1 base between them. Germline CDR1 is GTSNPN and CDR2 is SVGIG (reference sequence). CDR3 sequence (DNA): TGTGCCTGGACGAACACTGAAGCTTTCTTT. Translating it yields CAWTNTEAFF. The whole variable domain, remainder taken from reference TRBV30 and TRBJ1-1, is SQTIHQWPATLVQPVGSPLSLECTVEGTSNPNLYWYRQAAGRGLQLLFYSVGIGQISSEVPQNLSASRPQDRQFILSSKKLLLSDSGFYLCAWTNTEAFFGQGTRLTVV.

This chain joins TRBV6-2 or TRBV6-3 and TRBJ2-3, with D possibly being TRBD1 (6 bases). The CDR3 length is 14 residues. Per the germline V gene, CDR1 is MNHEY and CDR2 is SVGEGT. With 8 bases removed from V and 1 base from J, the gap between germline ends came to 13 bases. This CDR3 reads CASRRDKRTDTQYF. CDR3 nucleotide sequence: TGTGCCAGCCGCCGGGACAAGCGCACAGATACGCAGTATTTT.

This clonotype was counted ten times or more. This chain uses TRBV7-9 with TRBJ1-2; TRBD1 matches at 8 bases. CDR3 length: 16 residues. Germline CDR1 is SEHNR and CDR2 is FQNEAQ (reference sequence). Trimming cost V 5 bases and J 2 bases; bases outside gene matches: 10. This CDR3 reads CASSPSWGQANYGYTF. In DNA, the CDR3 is TGTGCCAGCAGCCCCTCGTGGGGACAGGCAAACTATGGCTACACCTTC. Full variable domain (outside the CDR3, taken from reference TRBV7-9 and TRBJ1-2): DTGVSQNPRHKITKRGQNVTFRCDPISEHNRLYWYRQTLGQGPEFLTYFQNEAQLEKSRLLSDRFSAERPKGSFSTLEIQRTEQGDSAMYLCASSPSWGQANYGYTFGSGTRLTVV.

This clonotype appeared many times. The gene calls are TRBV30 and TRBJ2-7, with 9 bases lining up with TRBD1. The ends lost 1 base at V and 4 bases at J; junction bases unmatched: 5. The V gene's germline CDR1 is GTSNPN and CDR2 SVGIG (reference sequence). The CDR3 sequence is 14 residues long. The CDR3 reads CAWSADRGGYEQYF. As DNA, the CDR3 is TGTGCCTGGAGTGCGGACAGGGGCGGGTACGAGCAGTACTTC. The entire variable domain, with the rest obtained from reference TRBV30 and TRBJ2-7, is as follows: SQTIHQWPATLVQPVGSPLSLECTVEGTSNPNLYWYRQAAGRGLQLLFYSVGIGQISSEVPQNLSASRPQDRQFILSSKKLLLSDSGFYLCAWSADRGGYEQYFGPGTRLTVT.

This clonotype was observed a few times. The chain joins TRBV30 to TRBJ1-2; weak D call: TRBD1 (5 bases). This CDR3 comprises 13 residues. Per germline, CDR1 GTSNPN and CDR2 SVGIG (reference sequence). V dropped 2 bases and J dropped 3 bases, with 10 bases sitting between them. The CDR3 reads CAWSWDGYYGYTF. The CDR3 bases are TGTGCCTGGAGTTGGGACGGATACTATGGCTACACCTTC.

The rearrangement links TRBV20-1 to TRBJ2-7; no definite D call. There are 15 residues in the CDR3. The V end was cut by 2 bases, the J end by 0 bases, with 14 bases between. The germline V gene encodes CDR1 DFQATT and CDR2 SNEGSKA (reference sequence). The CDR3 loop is CSARSWTSSSYEQYF. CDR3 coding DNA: TGCAGTGCTAGATCCTGGACCTCCAGCTCCTACGAGCAGTACTTC.

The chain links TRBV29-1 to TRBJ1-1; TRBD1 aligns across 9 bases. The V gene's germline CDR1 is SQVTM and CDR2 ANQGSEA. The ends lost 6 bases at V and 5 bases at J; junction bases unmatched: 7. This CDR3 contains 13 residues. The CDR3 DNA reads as TGCAGCGTAACACCCGACAGGGGGACTGAAGCTTTCTTT. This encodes CSVTPDRGTEAFF.

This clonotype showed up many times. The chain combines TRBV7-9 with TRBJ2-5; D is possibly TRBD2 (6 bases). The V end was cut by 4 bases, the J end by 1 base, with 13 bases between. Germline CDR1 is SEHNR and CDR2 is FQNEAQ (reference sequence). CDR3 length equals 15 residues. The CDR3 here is CASSSMTGVQETQYF. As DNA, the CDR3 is TGTGCCAGCAGCTCCATGACGGGAGTCCAAGAGACCCAGTACTTC.

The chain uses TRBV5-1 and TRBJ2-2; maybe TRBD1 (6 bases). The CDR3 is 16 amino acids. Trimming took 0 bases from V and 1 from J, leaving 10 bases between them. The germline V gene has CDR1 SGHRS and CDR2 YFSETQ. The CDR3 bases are TGCGCCAGCAGCTTGGATCCAGGGGTGAACACCGGGGAGCTGTTTTTT. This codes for CASSLDPGVNTGELFF.